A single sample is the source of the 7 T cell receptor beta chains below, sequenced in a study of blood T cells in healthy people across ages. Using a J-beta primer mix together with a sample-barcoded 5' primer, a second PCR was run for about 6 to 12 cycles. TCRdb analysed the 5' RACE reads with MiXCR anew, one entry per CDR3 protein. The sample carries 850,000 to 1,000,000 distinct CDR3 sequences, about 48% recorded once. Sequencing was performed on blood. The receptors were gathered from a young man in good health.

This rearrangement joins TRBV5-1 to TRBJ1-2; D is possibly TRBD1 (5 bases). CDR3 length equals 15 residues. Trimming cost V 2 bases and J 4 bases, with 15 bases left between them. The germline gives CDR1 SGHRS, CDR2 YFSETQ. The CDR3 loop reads CASSLDGTTFYGYTF. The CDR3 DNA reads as TGCGCCAGCAGCTTAGACGGGACGACATTCTATGGCTACACCTTC.

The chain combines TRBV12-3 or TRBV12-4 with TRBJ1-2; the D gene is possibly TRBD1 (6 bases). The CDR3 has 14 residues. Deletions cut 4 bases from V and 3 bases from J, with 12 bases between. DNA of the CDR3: TGTGCCAGCAGTTCGGGGGCCTGGGACTATGGCTACACCTTC. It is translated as CASSSGAWDYGYTF.

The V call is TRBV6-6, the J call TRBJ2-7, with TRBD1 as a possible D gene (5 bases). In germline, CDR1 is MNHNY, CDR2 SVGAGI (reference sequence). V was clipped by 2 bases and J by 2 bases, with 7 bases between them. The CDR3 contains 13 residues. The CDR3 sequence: CASSYTRAYEQYF. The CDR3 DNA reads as TGTGCCAGCAGTTACACCAGGGCCTACGAGCAGTACTTC.

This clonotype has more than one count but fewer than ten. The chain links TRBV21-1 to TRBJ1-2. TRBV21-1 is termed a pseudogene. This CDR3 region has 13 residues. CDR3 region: CASIRFRNYGYTF. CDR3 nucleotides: TGTGCCAGCATCCGGTTCCGTAACTATGGCTACACCTTC.

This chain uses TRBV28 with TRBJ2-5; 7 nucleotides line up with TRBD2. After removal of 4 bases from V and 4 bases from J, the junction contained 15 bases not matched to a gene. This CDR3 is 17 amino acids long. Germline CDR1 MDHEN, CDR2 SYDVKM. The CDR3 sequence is CASSSRLLGGGSETQYF. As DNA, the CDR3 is TGTGCCAGCAGTTCCCGTCTTCTCGGCGGGGGTTCAGAGACCCAGTACTTC.

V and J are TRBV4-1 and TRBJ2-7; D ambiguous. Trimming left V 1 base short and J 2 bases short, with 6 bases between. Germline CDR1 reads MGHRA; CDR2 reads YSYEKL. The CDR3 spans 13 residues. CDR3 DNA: TGCGCCAGCAGCCAAGTGCAGACCTACGAGCAGTACTTC. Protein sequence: CASSQVQTYEQYF.

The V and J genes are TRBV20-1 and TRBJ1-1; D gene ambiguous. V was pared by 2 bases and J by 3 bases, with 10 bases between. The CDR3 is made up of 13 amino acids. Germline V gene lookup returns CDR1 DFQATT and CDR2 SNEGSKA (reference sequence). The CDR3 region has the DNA TGCAGTGCTAGACAAACCTGGGACACTGAAGCTTTCTTT. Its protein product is CSARQTWDTEAFF.